Listed here are 24 T cell receptor beta chains from one sample, sequenced in a study of T cell responses to AZD1222 COVID-19 vaccine (dated by TCRdb to the early 2020s). In light of the paper, this sample's time point label describes: baseline before first vaccination. The method behind the library was the immunoSEQ multiplex PCR assay. TCRdb carries this immuneACCESS record with in-frame sequences only. Its versions omit some clonotypes, under half of them owing to an unresolved V gene in the studies checked, with the rest unexplained. This sample has over 120,000 clones in its table, and around 91% of those were observed once. Of the sample, roughly 1.7% falls within the top ten clones. The source was peripheral blood, collected on day 0 of AZD1222 vaccination. These receptors were obtained from an adult in good health.

The chain employs TRBV7-3 and TRBJ2-7, with D perhaps TRBD1 (6 bases). The germline V gene has CDR1 SGHTA and CDR2 FQGTGA. The CDR3 extends over 15 amino acids. Trimming removed 5 bases at V and 0 bases at J, with 14 bases between. CDR3 protein: CASSPQGGSSYEQYF. In DNA, the CDR3 is TGTGCCAGCAGCCCCCAAGGGGGAAGCTCCTACGAGCAGTACTTC.

In its sample, this clone was seen once. This chain joins TRBV7-9 and TRBJ1-1; D possibly corresponds to TRBD1 (6 bases). The ends were cut back, 5 bases at V and 0 bases at J, with 10 bases in the middle. The CDR3 contains 14 residues. Germline lookup yields CDR1 SEHNR and CDR2 FQNEAQ (reference sequence). The CDR3 sequence: CASSPGQMNTEAFF. The CDR3 nucleotides are TGTGCCAGCAGCCCGGGACAAATGAACACTGAAGCTTTCTTT.

V gene TRBV28 combines with J gene TRBJ1-5; D gene unclear. CDR3 length equals 14 residues. V was shortened by 3 bases and J by 4 bases, with 10 bases between the two germline ends. Germline-derived CDR1 and CDR2 are MDHEN and SYDVKM. This chain's CDR3 is CASSFFGVNQPQHF. As DNA, the CDR3 is TGTGCCAGCAGTTTTTTTGGGGTAAATCAGCCCCAGCATTTT. The whole variable domain, filled in from reference TRBV28 and TRBJ1-5, reads DVKVTQSSRYLVKRTGEKVFLECVQDMDHENMFWYRQDPGLGLRLIYFSYDVKMKEKGDIPEGYSVSREKKERFSLILESASTNQTSMYLCASSFFGVNQPQHFGDGTRLSIL.

The CDR3 protein is CAWRLVGASTDTQYF. In nucleotides, the CDR3 is TGTGCCTGGAGATTAGTGGGGGCCAGCACAGATACGCAGTATTTT. The V and J genes are TRBV30 and TRBJ2-3; weak D call: TRBD1 (6 bases). V was shortened by 3 bases and J by 0 bases, with 13 bases between the two germline ends. Germline V lookup: CDR1 GTSNPN, CDR2 SVGIG (reference sequence). The length of the CDR3 is 15 residues.

This chain joins TRBV6-5 and TRBJ2-1; tentatively, D is TRBD2 (6 bases). Trimming took off 7 bases at V and 9 bases at J, with 22 bases between the two ends. The CDR3 is 15 residues long. Per germline, CDR1 MNHEY and CDR2 SVGAGI. This CDR3 is CASNAGRGPRSEQFF. CDR3 nucleotides: TGTGCCAGCAATGCCGGGAGAGGCCCTCGGAGTGAGCAGTTCTTC.

The rearrangement uses TRBV2 and TRBJ2-7, with no clear D. This CDR3 has 12 amino acids. Trimming pared 7 bases from V and 5 bases from J, leaving 12 bases between. The V gene's germline CDR1 is SNHLY and CDR2 FYNNEI. The CDR3, as DNA: TGTGCCAGCACCCGCGGCTTGAACGAGCAGTACTTC. It yields the protein CASTRGLNEQYF.

This clone appeared a few times. The chain couples TRBV18 to TRBJ2-1; D possibly corresponds to TRBD2 (6 bases). This CDR3 spans 16 amino acids. Germline lookup yields CDR1 KGHSH and CDR2 LQKENI. V lost 0 bases, J lost 0 bases, and 9 bases lay in between. CDR3 sequence: CASSPPGLSSYNEQFF. The CDR3 DNA reads TGTGCCAGCTCACCACCGGGACTCAGCTCCTACAATGAGCAGTTCTTC.

The V and J genes are TRBV20-1 and TRBJ1-1; TRBD1 is a possible D gene (6 bases). Germline V lookup: CDR1 DFQATT, CDR2 SNEGSKA (reference sequence). Trimming took off 2 bases at V and 11 bases at J, with 12 bases between the two ends. CDR3 length equals 11 residues. CDR3 DNA: TGCAGTGCTAGAAGGGGGACGTGGGCTTTCTTT. Its translation is CSARRGTWAFF.

This chain's CDR3 is CATSDPGTRARGEQFF. CDR3 DNA: TGTGCCACCAGTGATCCCGGGACTAGAGCCCGCGGTGAGCAGTTCTTC. The rearrangement links TRBV24-1 to TRBJ2-1; 8 nucleotides agree with TRBD2. The CDR3 consists of 16 residues. The germline CDR1 and CDR2 sequences are KGHDR and SFDVKD. The trim removed 3 bases at V and 9 bases at J, leaving 12 bases unmatched.

The CDR3 bases are TGTGCCAGCAGCGCCACAGGCAATGAGCAGTTCTTC. Translation gives CASSATGNEQFF. J is TRBJ2-1 and V is TRBV7-8; a weak D match, TRBD1 (5 bases). The CDR3 extends over 12 amino acids. The germline V gene encodes CDR1 SGHVS and CDR2 FQNEAQ. The ends were cut back, 5 bases at V and 6 bases at J, with 8 bases in the middle.

The CDR3 coding sequence is TGTGCCAGCGCAACCGCCGGCTATGGCTACACCTTC. Residues: CASATAGYGYTF. The J gene is TRBJ1-2, the V gene TRBV28; D is ambiguous. The V gene's germline CDR1 is MDHEN and CDR2 SYDVKM. V dropped 8 bases and J dropped 4 bases, with 11 bases sitting between them. This CDR3 has 12 residues.

The chain recombines TRBV10-1 with TRBJ1-5; 8 bases fit TRBD1. Germline V gene lookup returns CDR1 WNHNN and CDR2 SYGVQD (reference sequence). V lost 4 bases and J lost 5; bases outside the gene matches: 1. The CDR3 runs 13 residues. CDR3 DNA sequence: TGCGCCAGCAGTGTGACAGGGGATCAGCCCCAGCATTTT. It yields the protein CASSVTGDQPQHF.

The J gene is TRBJ1-1, the V gene TRBV4-2; the match to TRBD1 covers 8 bases. Germline CDR1 LGHNA, CDR2 YNFKEQ. The CDR3 is 16 amino acids. V lost 1 base to trimming and J lost 1 base; unmatched junction nucleotides: 5. The CDR3 sequence is CASSQVRTGPNTEAFF. DNA of the CDR3: TGTGCCAGCAGCCAAGTCCGGACAGGGCCGAACACTGAAGCTTTCTTT.

This chain connects TRBV30 to TRBJ1-1, with 9 nucleotides matching TRBD1. Germline CDR1 and CDR2: GTSNPN and SVGIG (reference sequence). The J segment lost 4 bases and the V segment lost 5 bases, leaving 2 bases of the junction unmatched. The CDR3 runs 12 residues. The DNA of the CDR3 is TGTGCCTGGGGGACAGGGAGCACTGAAGCTTTCTTT. This translates into CAWGTGSTEAFF.

This clone showed up just a few times. V is TRBV3-1 (or the pseudogene TRBV3-2) and J is TRBJ1-2, with 9 bases lining up with TRBD1. This CDR3 region has 13 residues. The J segment lost 8 bases and the V segment lost 5 bases, leaving 6 bases of the junction unmatched. Germline CDR1 is LGHDT and CDR2 is YNNKEL (reference sequence). CDR3 DNA: TGTGCCAGCAGCTTGGGACAGGGCTACGGCTACACCTTC. Its protein is CASSLGQGYGYTF.

Only one count was recorded for this clone. This rearrangement joins TRBV7-9 to TRBJ1-4, with D unclear. The length of the CDR3 is 16 residues. In germline, CDR1 is SEHNR, CDR2 FQNEAQ (reference sequence). V was clipped by 0 bases and J by 4 bases, with 12 bases between them. The DNA of the CDR3 is TGTGCCAGCAGCTTAGCATACGCAGAAATTAATGAAAAACTGTTTTTT. Translated, it gives CASSLAYAEINEKLFF.

This chain joins TRBV7-3 and TRBJ1-1, with 9 bases matching TRBD1. V was pared by 5 bases and J by 7 bases, with 8 bases of the junction left unmatched. This CDR3 contains 14 residues. Germline CDR1 is SGHTA and CDR2 is FQGTGA. CDR3 region: CASSPGTGNDEAFF. CDR3 nucleotide sequence: TGTGCCAGCAGCCCCGGGACAGGGAACGATGAAGCTTTCTTT.

This rearrangement joins TRBV5-1 to TRBJ1-1; D unclear. CDR1 and CDR2 from the germline V gene are SGHRS and YFSETQ. CDR3 length equals 15 residues. Between the trimmed V and J ends, which lost 0 bases and 2 bases, there was a span of 11 bases. CDR3 DNA: TGCGCCAGCAGCTTGGGCGCAAGCCTCAACACTGAAGCTTTCTTT. Its translation: CASSLGASLNTEAFF.

The genes are TRBV29-1 and TRBJ2-7; 12 nucleotides align to TRBD1. Germline V lookup: CDR1 SQVTM, CDR2 ANQGSEA. CDR3 size: 14 residues. V dropped 5 bases and J dropped 4; count of bases not matched to a gene: 6. The CDR3 sequence: CSVSGTGGFYEQYF. CDR3 bases: TGCAGCGTTTCTGGGACAGGGGGCTTTTACGAGCAGTACTTC.

The chain couples TRBV5-6 to TRBJ2-3, with 11 positions matching TRBD2. Germline CDR1 is SGHDT and CDR2 is YYEEEE. The CDR3 is 16 residues long. Trimming at V came to 3 bases and at J to 4 bases, leaving 7 bases not matched to a gene. The CDR3 DNA is TGTGCCAGCAGCTCCTCTAGCGGGGGGCGGGCAGATACGCAGTATTTT. It codes for CASSSSSGGRADTQYF.

This chain connects TRBV10-3 to TRBJ1-4, with no clear D. V was trimmed by 0 bases and J by 8 bases, leaving 1 base between them. Germline loops: CDR1 ENHRY, CDR2 SYGVKD. The CDR3 runs to 11 residues. CDR3 DNA sequence: TGTGCCATCAGTGAGTCCGAAAAACTGTTTTTT. Its protein product is CAISESEKLFF.

The V and J genes are TRBV7-3 and TRBJ2-5; 9 bases are shared with TRBD1. The germline V gene has CDR1 SGHTA and CDR2 FQGTGA. Trimming removed 5 bases from V and 2 bases from J; junction bases left unmatched: 9. The CDR3 has 16 amino acids. The CDR3 DNA sequence: TGTGCCAGCAGCATCACAGGGGGCGCAAGGCAAGAGACCCAGTACTTC. Protein sequence: CASSITGGARQETQYF.

The V gene is TRBV7-9, the J gene TRBJ1-1; D is possibly TRBD1 (5 bases). The V and J ends lost 3 bases and 4 bases respectively, with 9 bases between them. From germline, CDR1 is SEHNR and CDR2 FQNEAQ (reference sequence). This CDR3 region has 13 residues. In DNA, the CDR3 is TGTGCCAGCAGCTTTCAGGGATCCACTGAAGCTTTCTTT. Protein: CASSFQGSTEAFF.

The genes are TRBV19 and TRBJ2-7; D is unresolved. Germline CDR1 is LNHDA and CDR2 is SQIVND (reference sequence). Trimming pared 5 bases from V and 6 bases from J, leaving 14 bases between. The CDR3 totals 13 residues. This CDR3 reads CASSLRYSGEQYF. CDR3 DNA: TGTGCCAGTAGTTTACGTTATTCAGGCGAGCAGTACTTC.